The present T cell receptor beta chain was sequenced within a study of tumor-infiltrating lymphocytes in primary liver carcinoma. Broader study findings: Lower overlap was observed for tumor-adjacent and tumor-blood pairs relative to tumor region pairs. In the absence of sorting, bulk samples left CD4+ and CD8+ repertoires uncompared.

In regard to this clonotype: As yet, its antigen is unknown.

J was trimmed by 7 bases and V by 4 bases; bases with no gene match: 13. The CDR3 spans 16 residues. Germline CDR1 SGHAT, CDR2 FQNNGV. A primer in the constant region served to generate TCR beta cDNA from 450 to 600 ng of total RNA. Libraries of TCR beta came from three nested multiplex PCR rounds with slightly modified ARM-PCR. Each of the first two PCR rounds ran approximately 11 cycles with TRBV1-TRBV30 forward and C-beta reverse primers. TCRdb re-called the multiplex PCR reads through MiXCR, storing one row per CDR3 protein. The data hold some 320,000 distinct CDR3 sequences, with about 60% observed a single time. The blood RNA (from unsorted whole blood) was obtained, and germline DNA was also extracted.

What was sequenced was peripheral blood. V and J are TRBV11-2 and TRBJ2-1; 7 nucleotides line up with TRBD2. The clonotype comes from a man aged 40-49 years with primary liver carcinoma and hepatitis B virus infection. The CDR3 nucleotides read TGTGCCAGCAGCTCCATCGGGACTACTTCTTTGAATGAGCAGTTCTTC. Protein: CASSSIGTTSLNEQFF.